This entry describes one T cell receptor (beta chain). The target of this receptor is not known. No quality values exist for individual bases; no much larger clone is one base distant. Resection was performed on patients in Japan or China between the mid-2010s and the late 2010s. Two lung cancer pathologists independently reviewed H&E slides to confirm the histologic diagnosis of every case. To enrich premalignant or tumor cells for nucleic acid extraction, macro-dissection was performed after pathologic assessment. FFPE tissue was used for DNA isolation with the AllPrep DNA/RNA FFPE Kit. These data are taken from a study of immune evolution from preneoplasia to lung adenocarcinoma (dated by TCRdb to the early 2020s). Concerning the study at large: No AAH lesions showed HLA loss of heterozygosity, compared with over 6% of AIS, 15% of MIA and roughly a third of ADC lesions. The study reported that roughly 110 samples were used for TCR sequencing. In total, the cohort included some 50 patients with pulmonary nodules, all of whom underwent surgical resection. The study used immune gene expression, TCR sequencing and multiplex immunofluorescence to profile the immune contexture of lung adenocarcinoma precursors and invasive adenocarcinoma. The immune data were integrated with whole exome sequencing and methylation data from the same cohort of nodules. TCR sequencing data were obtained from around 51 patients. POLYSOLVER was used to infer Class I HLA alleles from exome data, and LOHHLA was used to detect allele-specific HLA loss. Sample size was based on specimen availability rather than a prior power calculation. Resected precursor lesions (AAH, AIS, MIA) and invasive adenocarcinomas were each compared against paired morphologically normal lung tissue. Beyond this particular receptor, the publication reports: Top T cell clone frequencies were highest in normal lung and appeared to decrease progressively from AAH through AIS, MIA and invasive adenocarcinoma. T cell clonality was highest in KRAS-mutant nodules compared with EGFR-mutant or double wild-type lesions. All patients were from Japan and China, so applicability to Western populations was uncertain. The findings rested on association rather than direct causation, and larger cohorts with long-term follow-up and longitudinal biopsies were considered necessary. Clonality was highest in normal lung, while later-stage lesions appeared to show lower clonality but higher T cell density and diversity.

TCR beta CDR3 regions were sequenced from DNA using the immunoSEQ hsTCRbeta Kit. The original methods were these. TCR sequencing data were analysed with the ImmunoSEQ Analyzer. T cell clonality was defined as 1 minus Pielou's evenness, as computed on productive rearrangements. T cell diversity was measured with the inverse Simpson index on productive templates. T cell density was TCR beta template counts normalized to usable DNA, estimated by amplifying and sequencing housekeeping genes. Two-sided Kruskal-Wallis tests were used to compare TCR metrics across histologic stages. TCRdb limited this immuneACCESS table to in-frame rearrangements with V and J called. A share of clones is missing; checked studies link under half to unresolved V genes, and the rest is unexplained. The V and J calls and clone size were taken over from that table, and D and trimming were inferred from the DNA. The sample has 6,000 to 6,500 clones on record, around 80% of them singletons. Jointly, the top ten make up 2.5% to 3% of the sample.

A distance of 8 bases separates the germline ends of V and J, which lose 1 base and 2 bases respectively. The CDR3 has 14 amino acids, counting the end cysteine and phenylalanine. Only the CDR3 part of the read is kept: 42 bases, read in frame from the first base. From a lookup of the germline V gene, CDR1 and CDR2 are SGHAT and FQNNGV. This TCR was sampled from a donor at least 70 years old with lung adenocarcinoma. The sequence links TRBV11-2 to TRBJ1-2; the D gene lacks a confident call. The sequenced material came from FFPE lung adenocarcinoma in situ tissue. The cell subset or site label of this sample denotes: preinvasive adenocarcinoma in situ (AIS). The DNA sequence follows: TGTGCCAGCAGCTTAGCGTCCGAGAACTATGGCTACACCTTC. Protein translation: CASSLASENYGYTF.